These 5 T cell receptor beta chains were all obtained from the same sample, sequenced in a study of beta chain features in type 1 diabetes. Sequencing targeted expressed TCRB transcripts, as all isolated RNA had been reverse transcribed. Assay: immunoSEQ multiplex PCR; the TCRdb copy retains only in-frame clones and omits some. Here the sample spans about 620,000 clones, 15% to 17% being singletons. What was sequenced was naive CD4+ T cells from blood. These TCRs come from a man younger than 35 in good health.

The sample holds a few counts of this clone. This chain uses TRBV7-9 with TRBJ2-4; D might be TRBD1 (5 bases). The germline V gene encodes CDR1 SEHNR and CDR2 FQNEAQ (reference sequence). The germline V and J ends were trimmed by 8 bases and 0 bases, with 8 bases remaining between them. The CDR3 runs 13 residues. CDR3 region: CASDRLAKNIQYF. The CDR3 DNA reads TGTGCCAGCGACAGACTAGCCAAAAACATTCAGTACTTC. The complete variable domain, with remaining parts taken from reference TRBV7-9 and TRBJ2-4, reads DTGVSQNPRHKITKRGQNVTFRCDPISEHNRLYWYRQTLGQGPEFLTYFQNEAQLEKSRLLSDRFSAERPKGSFSTLEIQRTEQGDSAMYLCASDRLAKNIQYFGAGTRLSVL.

Remarks on this clone: The junction does not match germline at one end; this may be a read error. The genes are TRBV7-2 and TRBJ1-5; the D is unclear. The CDR3 has 13 residues. Germline V gives CDR1 SGHTA, CDR2 FQGNSA. The CDR3 DNA reads as TGCGCCAGCAGCGCTACGGGCAATCAGCCCCAGCATTTT. Protein product: CASSATGNQPQHF. The entire variable domain, with the rest obtained from reference TRBV7-2 and TRBJ1-5, is as follows: GAGVSQSPSNKVTEKGKDVELRCDPISGHTALYWYRQSLGQGLEFLIYFQGNSAPDKSGLPSDRFSAERTGGSVSTLTIQRTQQEDSAVYLCASSATGNQPQHFGDGTRLSIL.

The V and J genes are TRBV5-1 and TRBJ2-1; D unresolved. Trimming pared 4 bases from V and 0 bases from J, leaving 14 bases between. CDR3 length equals 16 residues. Germline values: CDR1 SGHRS, CDR2 YFSETQ. Written as DNA, the CDR3 is TGCGCCAGCAGCAGAATGGCGGCGAGCTCCTACAATGAGCAGTTCTTC. Translating gives CASSRMAASSYNEQFF.

V is TRBV28 and J is TRBJ2-1; D not certain. This CDR3 is built from 10 residues. Germline V lookup: CDR1 MDHEN, CDR2 SYDVKM. The CDR3 DNA reads as TGTGGAGGTCTGTCGGGTGAGCAGTTCTTC. Translating gives CGGLSGEQFF. The whole variable domain, remainder taken from reference TRBV28 and TRBJ2-1, is DVKVTQSSRYLVKRTGEKVFLECVQDMDHENMFWYRQDPGLGLRLIYFSYDVKMKEKGDIPEGYSVSREKKERFSLILESASTNQTSMYLCGGLSGEQFFGPGTRLTVL.

This clone turned up a few times. The rearrangement uses TRBV7-2 and TRBJ2-7, with D uncertain. The CDR3 covers 11 residues. CDR1 and CDR2 (germline): SGHTA, FQGNSA. Trimming took off 1 base at V and 5 bases at J, with 3 bases between the two ends. The CDR3 sequence: CASSLGNEQYF. The CDR3 DNA reads TGTGCCAGCAGCTTAGGTAACGAGCAGTACTTC.